The 10 T cell receptor beta chains below come from one sample, sequenced in a study of identifying expanded T cells in peripheral blood. Method: immunoSEQ multiplex PCR; TCRdb's copy keeps in-frame clones and lacks some. The sample lists roughly 100,000 clones; approximately 90% were seen once. Sequencing was carried out using blood. These receptors came from a person between 18 and 75 years old in good health.

V and J are TRBV6-1 and TRBJ1-2, with D uncertain. This CDR3 comprises 13 residues. The germline gives CDR1 MNHNS, CDR2 SASEGT. V was pared by 0 bases and J by 5 bases, with 7 bases between. CDR3 amino acids: CASSEAGQYGYTF. The CDR3 DNA reads as TGTGCCAGCAGTGAAGCGGGTCAGTATGGCTACACCTTC.

The CDR3 bases are TGTGCCAGCAGTTTAAGCGTCGGGGGCATCCAAGAGACCCAGTACTTC. Encoded protein: CASSLSVGGIQETQYF. The V call is TRBV28, the J call TRBJ2-5; D tentatively reads TRBD1 or TRBD2 (6 bases each). Trimming cost V 2 bases and J 1 base, with 14 bases left between them. Germline V lookup: CDR1 MDHEN, CDR2 SYDVKM. The CDR3 covers 16 residues.

This sequence joins TRBV29-1 and TRBJ1-3; D unresolved. The V gene's germline CDR1 is SQVTM and CDR2 ANQGSEA. V shed 5 bases and J shed 0 bases, with 17 bases lying between them. This CDR3 is built from 16 residues. The CDR3 DNA reads as TGCAGCGTTCTCCTAACCAGGCACGGCTCTGGAAACACCATATATTTT. Protein: CSVLLTRHGSGNTIYF.

The chain employs TRBV10-3 and TRBJ2-7; 9 bases are a match to TRBD1. V was clipped by 4 bases and J by 5 bases; unmatched bases: 9. The CDR3 spans 15 residues. Germline assignment: CDR1 ENHRY and CDR2 SYGVKD. The CDR3 loop is CAISGDRAVIDEQYF. Written as DNA, the CDR3 is TGTGCCATCAGTGGGGACAGGGCTGTGATTGACGAGCAGTACTTC.

A single count supports this clone. CDR3 nucleotide sequence: TGCGCCAGCAGCCAAGAGGTAGAAGGGTATCAGCCCCAGCATTTT. Residues: CASSQEVEGYQPQHF. The chain recombines TRBV4-3 with TRBJ1-5; D uncertain. The CDR3 covers 15 residues. Germline values: CDR1 LGHNA, CDR2 YSLEER. V was pared by 0 bases and J by 5 bases, with 11 bases between.

The V and J genes are TRBV18 and TRBJ1-3; no clear D. CDR1 and CDR2 from the germline V gene are KGHSH and LQKENI. V lost 3 bases and J lost 4, with 19 bases in between. This CDR3 contains 17 residues. CDR3 DNA: TGTGCCAGCTCACCCACCCCTGGCCGGTCTGCGGGAAACACCATATATTTT. It encodes CASSPTPGRSAGNTIYF.

This clone has just a few counts. This chain uses TRBV21-1 with TRBJ2-5; the table calls TRBD2, which could not be checked here. TRBV21-1 is a pseudogene. The CDR3 has 17 amino acids. The CDR3 spells CASSVGPGGTEKETQYF. DNA for the CDR3: TGTGCCAGCAGCGTTGGGCCGGGAGGGACAGAGAAAGAGACCCAGTACTTC.

V and J are TRBV29-1 and TRBJ2-1; the match to TRBD2 covers 10 bases. After removal of 4 bases from V and 0 bases from J, the junction contained 0 bases not matched to a gene. Germline loops: CDR1 SQVTM, CDR2 ANQGSEA. The CDR3 has 14 amino acids. The CDR3 here is CSVVAGGSYNEQFF. The CDR3, as DNA: TGCAGCGTTGTAGCGGGGGGCTCCTACAATGAGCAGTTCTTC.

This chain links TRBV28 with TRBJ1-5; D uncertain. This CDR3 spans 12 amino acids. V lost 9 bases, J lost 5 bases, and 11 bases lay in between. Germline CDR1 and CDR2: MDHEN and SYDVKM. This chain's CDR3 is CASWGFDQPQHF. The CDR3 DNA is TGTGCCAGTTGGGGTTTTGATCAGCCCCAGCATTTT.

This clone was seen once. This chain joins TRBV29-1 and TRBJ2-7; tentatively, D is TRBD1 (5 bases). Germline V gene sequence: CDR1 SQVTM, CDR2 ANQGSEA. This CDR3 is 13 amino acids long. The V end was cut by 4 bases, the J end by 3 bases, with 13 bases between. CDR3 loop: CSVVETANYEQYF. In nucleotides, the CDR3 is TGCAGCGTTGTTGAGACAGCTAACTACGAGCAGTACTTC.